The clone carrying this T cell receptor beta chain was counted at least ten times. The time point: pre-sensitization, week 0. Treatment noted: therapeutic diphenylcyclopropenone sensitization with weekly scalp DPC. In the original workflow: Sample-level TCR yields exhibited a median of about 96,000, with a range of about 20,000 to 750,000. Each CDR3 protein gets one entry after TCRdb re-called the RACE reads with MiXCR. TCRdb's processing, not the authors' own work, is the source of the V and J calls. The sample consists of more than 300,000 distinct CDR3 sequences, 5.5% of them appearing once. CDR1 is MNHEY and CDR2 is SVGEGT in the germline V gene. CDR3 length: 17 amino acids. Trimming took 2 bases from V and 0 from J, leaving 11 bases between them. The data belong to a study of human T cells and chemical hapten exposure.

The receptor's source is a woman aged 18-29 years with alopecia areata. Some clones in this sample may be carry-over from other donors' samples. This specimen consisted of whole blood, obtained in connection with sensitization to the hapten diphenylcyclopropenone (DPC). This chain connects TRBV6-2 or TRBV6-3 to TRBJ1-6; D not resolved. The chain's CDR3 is CASSYRERSSYNSPLHF. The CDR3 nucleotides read TGTGCCAGCAGTTACAGGGAAAGGAGCTCCTATAATTCACCCCTCCACTTT.